This T cell receptor beta chain was identified during a study of blood T cell repertoires in COVID-19. Across the study: From the United States, Italy and Spain came samples of acute and convalescent COVID-19. Sources were T cells, B-cell-depleted T cells, or PBMCs; the material itself was cDNA or gDNA.

Per the authors' pipeline: Amplification of reference gene primers provided the estimated nucleated cell counts. Data came from immunoSEQ multiplex PCR; TCRdb stores just in-frame clones and leaves some out. V and J calls plus clone size are reproduced from that table; the DNA served to infer D and trimming. The table shows some 80,000 clones, with 82% occurring only once. Germline V lookup: CDR1 SGHRS, CDR2 YFSETQ. The CDR3 contains 17 residues. V trimming: 4 bases; J trimming: 0 bases; junction bases outside the gene matches: 12. This clone was picked up a small number of times. Sequences were obtained from peripheral blood. The TCR comes from a woman in her seventies with acute or convalescent COVID-19. V usage is TRBV5-1 and J usage is TRBJ2-7, with TRBD2 matching 8 bases. CDR3 bases: TGCGCCAGCAGCGGTGGAGGGCTAGCGGGTTCCTCCTACGAGCAGTACTTC. The encoded protein is CASSGGGLAGSSYEQYF.